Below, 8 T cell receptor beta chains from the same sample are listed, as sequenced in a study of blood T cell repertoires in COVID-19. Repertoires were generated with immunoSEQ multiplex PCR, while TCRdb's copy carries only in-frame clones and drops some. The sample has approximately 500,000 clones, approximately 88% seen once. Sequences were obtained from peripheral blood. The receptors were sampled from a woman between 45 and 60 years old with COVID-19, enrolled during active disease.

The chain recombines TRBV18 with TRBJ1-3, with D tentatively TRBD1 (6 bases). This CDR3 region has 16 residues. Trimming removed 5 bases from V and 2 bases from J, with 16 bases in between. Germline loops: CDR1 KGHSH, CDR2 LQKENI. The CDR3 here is CASSIGQRTPGNTIYF. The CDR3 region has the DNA TGTGCCAGCTCAATTGGACAGAGGACGCCTGGAAACACCATATATTTT.

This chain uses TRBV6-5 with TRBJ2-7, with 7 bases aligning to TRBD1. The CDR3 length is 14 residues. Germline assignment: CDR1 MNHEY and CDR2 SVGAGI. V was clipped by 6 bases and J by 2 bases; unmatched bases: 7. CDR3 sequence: CASSRDRVPYEQYF. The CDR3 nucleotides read TGTGCCAGCAGCCGAGACAGGGTCCCCTACGAGCAGTACTTC.

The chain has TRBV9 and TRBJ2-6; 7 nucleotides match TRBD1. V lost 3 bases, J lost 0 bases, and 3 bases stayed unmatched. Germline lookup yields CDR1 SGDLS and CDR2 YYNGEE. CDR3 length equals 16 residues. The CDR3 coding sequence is TGTGCCAGCAGCGGGACAGGAAGCTCTGGGGCCAACGTCCTGACTTTC. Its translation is CASSGTGSSGANVLTF.

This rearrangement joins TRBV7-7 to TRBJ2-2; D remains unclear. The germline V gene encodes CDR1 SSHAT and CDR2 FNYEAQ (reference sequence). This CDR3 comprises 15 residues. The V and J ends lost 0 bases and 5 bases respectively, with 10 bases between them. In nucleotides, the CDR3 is TGTGCCAGCAGCTTAGCGCCGGTCGAGACCGGGGAGCTGTTTTTT. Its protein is CASSLAPVETGELFF.

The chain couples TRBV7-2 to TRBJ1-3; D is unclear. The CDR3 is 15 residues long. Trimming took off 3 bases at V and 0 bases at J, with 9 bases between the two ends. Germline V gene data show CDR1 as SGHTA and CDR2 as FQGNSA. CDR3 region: CASSFRRGSGNTIYF. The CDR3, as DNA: TGTGCCAGCAGCTTTAGGCGGGGCTCTGGAAACACCATATATTTT.

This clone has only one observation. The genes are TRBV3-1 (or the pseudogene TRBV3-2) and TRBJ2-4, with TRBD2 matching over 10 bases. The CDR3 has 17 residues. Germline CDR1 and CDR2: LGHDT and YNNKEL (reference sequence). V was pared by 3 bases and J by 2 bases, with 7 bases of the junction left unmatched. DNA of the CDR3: TGTGCCAGCAGCCATTCAGGACTAGCGGATTCCAAAAACATTCAGTACTTC. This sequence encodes CASSHSGLADSKNIQYF.

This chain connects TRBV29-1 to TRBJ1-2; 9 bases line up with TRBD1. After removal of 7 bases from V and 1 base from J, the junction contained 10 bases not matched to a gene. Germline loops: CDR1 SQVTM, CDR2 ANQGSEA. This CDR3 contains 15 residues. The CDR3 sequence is CSAAPGTGYNYGYTF. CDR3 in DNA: TGCAGCGCCGCCCCAGGGACAGGGTATAACTATGGCTACACCTTC.

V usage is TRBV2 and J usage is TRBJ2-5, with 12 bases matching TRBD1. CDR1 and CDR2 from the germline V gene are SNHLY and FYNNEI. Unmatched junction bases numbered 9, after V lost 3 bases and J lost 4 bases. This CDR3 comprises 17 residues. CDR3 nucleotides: TGTGCCAGCAGTGATAGGTCCGGGACAGGGGGCCGAGAGACCCAGTACTTC. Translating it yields CASSDRSGTGGRETQYF.